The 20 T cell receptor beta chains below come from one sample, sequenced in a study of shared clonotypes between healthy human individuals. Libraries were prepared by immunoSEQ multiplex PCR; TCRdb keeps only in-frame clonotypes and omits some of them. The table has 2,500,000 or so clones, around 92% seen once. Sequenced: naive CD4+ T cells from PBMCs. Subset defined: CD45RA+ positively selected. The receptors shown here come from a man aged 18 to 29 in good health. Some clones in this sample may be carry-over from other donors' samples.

The CDR3 is CASSTRTSGYNEQFF. The CDR3, as DNA: TGCGCCAGCAGCACCCGGACTAGCGGTTACAATGAGCAGTTCTTC. The rearrangement joins TRBV5-1 to TRBJ2-1; 10 nucleotides line up with TRBD2. The CDR3 spans 15 residues. CDR1 is SGHRS and CDR2 is YFSETQ in the germline V gene. Trimming at V came to 4 bases and at J to 4 bases, leaving 5 bases not matched to a gene.

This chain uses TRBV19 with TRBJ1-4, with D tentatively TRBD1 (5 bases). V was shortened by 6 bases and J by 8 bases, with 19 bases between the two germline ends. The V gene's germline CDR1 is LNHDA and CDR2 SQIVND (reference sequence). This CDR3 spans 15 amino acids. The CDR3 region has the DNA TGTGCCAGTAGCACCCCCGGGGGGGATGCGGAAAAACTGTTTTTT. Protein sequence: CASSTPGGDAEKLFF.

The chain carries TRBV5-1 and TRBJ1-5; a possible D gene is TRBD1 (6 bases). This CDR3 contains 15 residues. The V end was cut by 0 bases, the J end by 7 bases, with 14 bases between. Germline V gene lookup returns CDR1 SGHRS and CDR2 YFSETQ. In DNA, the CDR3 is TGCGCCAGCAGCTTGGGCGAAATACAGGGCCAGCCCCAGCATTTT. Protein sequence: CASSLGEIQGQPQHF.

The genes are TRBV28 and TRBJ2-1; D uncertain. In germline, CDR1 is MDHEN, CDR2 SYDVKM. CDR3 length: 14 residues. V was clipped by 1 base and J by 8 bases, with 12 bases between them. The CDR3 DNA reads TGTGCCAGCAGTTTATTCCCCAGCTTCGATGAGCAGTTCTTC. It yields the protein CASSLFPSFDEQFF.

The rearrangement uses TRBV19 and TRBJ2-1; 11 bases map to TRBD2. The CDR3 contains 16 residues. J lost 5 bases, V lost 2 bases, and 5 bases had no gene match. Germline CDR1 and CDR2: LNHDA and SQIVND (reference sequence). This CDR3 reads CASSILLAGEDNEQFF. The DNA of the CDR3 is TGTGCCAGTAGTATATTACTAGCGGGAGAGGACAATGAGCAGTTCTTC.

In nucleotides, the CDR3 is TGTGCGGAGGAAAACTATGGCTACACCTTC. This sequence encodes CAEENYGYTF. V is TRBV21-1 and J is TRBJ1-2. TRBV21-1 is a recognized pseudogene. The CDR3 covers 10 residues.

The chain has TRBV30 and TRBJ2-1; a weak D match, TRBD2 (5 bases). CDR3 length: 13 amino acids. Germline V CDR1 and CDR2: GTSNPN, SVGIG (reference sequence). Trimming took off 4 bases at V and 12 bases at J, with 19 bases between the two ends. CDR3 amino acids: CAWTPELEFGQFF. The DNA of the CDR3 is TGTGCCTGGACTCCGGAACTAGAGTTTGGGCAGTTCTTC.

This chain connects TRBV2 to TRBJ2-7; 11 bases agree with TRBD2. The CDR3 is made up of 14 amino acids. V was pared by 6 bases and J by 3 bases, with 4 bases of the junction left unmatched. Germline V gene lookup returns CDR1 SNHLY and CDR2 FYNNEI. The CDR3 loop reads CASRGLAAFYEQYF. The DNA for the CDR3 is TGTGCCAGCAGGGGACTAGCGGCCTTCTACGAGCAGTACTTC.

CDR3 amino acids: CASSYFPGGGGETQYF. The CDR3 bases are TGTGCCAGCAGTTACTTCCCAGGGGGGGGAGGAGAGACCCAGTACTTC. V is TRBV6-5 and J is TRBJ2-5; perhaps D is TRBD1 or TRBD2 (7 bases each). Looked up from germline, CDR1 is MNHEY and CDR2 is SVGAGI. The CDR3 extends over 16 amino acids. Between the trimmed V and J ends, which lost 1 base and 4 bases, there was a span of 16 bases.

The CDR3 protein is CASSDGGGQYF. The DNA of the CDR3 is TGTGCCAGCAGTGACGGTGGCGGGCAGTACTTC. The V call is TRBV2, the J call TRBJ2-5; D possibly corresponds to TRBD2 (5 bases). Trimming removed 3 bases from V and 11 bases from J, with 10 bases in between. In germline, CDR1 is SNHLY, CDR2 FYNNEI. The CDR3 length is 11 residues.

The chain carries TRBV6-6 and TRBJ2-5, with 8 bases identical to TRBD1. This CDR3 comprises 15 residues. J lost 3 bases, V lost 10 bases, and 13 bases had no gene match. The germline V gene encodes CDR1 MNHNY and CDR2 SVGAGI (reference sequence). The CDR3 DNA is TGTGCCACCATCGGACCCGGACAGGGAAAAGAGACCCAGTACTTC. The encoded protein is CATIGPGQGKETQYF.

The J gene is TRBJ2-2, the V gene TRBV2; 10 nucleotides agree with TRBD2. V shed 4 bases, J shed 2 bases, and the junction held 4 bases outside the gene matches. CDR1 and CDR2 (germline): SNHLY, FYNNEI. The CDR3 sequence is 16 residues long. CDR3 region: CASSGSGRANTGELFF. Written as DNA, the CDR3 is TGTGCCAGCAGTGGGAGCGGGAGGGCCAACACCGGGGAGCTGTTTTTT.

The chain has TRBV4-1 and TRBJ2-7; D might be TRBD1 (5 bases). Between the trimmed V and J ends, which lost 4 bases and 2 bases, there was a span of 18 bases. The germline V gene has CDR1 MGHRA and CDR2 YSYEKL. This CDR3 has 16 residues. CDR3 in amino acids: CASSRGGTVAAYEQYF. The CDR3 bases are TGCGCCAGCAGCCGGGGCGGCACGGTCGCAGCCTACGAGCAGTACTTC.

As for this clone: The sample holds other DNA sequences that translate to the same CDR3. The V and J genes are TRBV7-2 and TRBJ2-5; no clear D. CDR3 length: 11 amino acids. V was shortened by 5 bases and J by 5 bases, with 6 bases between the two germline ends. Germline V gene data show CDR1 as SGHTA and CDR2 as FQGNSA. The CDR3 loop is CASSPQETQYF. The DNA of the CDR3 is TGTGCCAGCAGCCCACAGGAGACCCAGTACTTC.

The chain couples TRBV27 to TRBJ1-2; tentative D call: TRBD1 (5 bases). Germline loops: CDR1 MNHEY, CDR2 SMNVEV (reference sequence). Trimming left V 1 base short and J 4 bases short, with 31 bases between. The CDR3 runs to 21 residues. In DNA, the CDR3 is TGTGCCAGCAGTTTATATAGTATTATCAGGGAACCGACCGGCGAACTCTATGGCTACACCTTC. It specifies CASSLYSIIREPTGELYGYTF.

The chain's CDR3 is CASSSKRGGVETQYF. DNA for the CDR3: TGTGCCAGCAGCTCGAAGCGGGGAGGAGTAGAGACCCAGTACTTC. The V gene is TRBV7-2, the J gene TRBJ2-5; TRBD2 agrees at 7 bases. CDR3 length: 15 residues. Germline V gene lookup returns CDR1 SGHTA and CDR2 FQGNSA. V dropped 4 bases and J dropped 4; count of bases not matched to a gene: 9.

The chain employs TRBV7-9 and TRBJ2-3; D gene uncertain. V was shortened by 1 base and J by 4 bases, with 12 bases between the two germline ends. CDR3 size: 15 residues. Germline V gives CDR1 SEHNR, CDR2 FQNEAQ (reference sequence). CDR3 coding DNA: TGTGCCAGCAGCTTAGTGATCCCCGAGGCAGATACGCAGTATTTT. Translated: CASSLVIPEADTQYF. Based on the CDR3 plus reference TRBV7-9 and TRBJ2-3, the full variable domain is DTGVSQNPRHKITKRGQNVTFRCDPISEHNRLYWYRQTLGQGPEFLTYFQNEAQLEKSRLLSDRFSAERPKGSFSTLEIQRTEQGDSAMYLCASSLVIPEADTQYFGPGTRLTVL.

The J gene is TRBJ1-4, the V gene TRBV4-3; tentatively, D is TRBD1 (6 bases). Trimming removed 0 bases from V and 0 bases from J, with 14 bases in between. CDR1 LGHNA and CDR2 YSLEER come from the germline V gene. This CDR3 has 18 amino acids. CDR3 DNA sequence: TGCGCCAGCAGCCAAGAAGGGGGGCATTACGCAACTAATGAAAAACTGTTTTTT. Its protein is CASSQEGGHYATNEKLFF.

CDR3 coding DNA: TGTGCCAGCAGCCCTAGGCCCTCAGGGGGCATCCACAATGAGCAGTTCTTC. Amino acid sequence: CASSPRPSGGIHNEQFF. The V gene is TRBV7-9, the J gene TRBJ2-1; TRBD1 aligns across 8 bases. The V and J ends lost 5 bases and 5 bases, in that order; junction bases with no gene match: 14. This CDR3 is built from 17 residues. The V gene's germline CDR1 is SEHNR and CDR2 FQNEAQ (reference sequence). The whole variable domain, filled in from reference TRBV7-9 and TRBJ2-1, reads DTGVSQNPRHKITKRGQNVTFRCDPISEHNRLYWYRQTLGQGPEFLTYFQNEAQLEKSRLLSDRFSAERPKGSFSTLEIQRTEQGDSAMYLCASSPRPSGGIHNEQFFGPGTRLTVL.

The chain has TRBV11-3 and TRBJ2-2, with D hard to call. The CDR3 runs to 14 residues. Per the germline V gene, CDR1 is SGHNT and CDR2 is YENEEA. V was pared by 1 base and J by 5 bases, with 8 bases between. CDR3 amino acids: CASSLGTVTGELFF. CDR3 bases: TGTGCCAGCAGCTTAGGAACGGTTACCGGGGAGCTGTTTTTT. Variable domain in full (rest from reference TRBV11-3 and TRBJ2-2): EAGVVQSPRYKIIEKKQPVAFWCNPISGHNTLYWYLQNLGQGPELLIRYENEEAVDDSQLPKDRFSAERLKGVDSTLKIQPAELGDSAVYLCASSLGTVTGELFFGEGSRLTVL.